This T cell receptor beta chain was sequenced during a study of identical twins. General study findings and limits: Twins shared out-of-frame alpha sequences with excess low generation probability. Conclusions leaned on cross-sectional statistical analysis and did not track the same donors over time.

CDR1 and CDR2 from the germline V gene are SQVTM and ANQGSEA. V was cut by 8 bases and J by 0 bases, with 13 bases left in between. This CDR3 has 14 residues. One entry per CDR3 protein results from TCRdb running MiXCR on the 5' RACE reads. The sample has 250,000 or so distinct CDR3 sequences; approximately 8.3% are singletons. All donors were healthy Caucasians. This clonotype was counted at least ten times. Its cognate antigen is unknown. These same records also appear under a second study, on yellow fever vaccine responses in identical twins.

The sequenced sample was CD8+ T cells sorted from blood. This sequence joins TRBV29-1 and TRBJ1-4; TRBD1 might be the D (5 bases). The sequence was obtained from a young woman in good health. The CDR3 DNA follows: TGCAGCCCCGGGGGAGGTTCAACTAATGAAAAACTGTTTTTT. Its protein product is CSPGGGSTNEKLFF.